One and the same sample provided the 25 T cell receptor beta chains below, sequenced in a study of long-term antiretroviral therapy in people with HIV. Assay version v3.0 of immunoSEQ was used, and it was run at survey level. Repertoires were generated with immunoSEQ multiplex PCR, while TCRdb's copy carries only in-frame clones and drops some. This table holds roughly 38,000 clones, 75% to 85% found once. The material was unsorted PBMCs, obtained 3.4 years after starting antiretroviral therapy. These receptor sequences come from a man aged 30 to 45 with HIV.

The V call is TRBV5-1, the J call TRBJ1-1, with 7 bases that match TRBD1. Trimming removed 4 bases from V and 1 base from J; junction bases left unmatched: 7. The CDR3 loop spans 15 amino acids. CDR1 and CDR2 (germline): SGHRS, YFSETQ. The CDR3 protein is CASSGQTGWNTEAFF. The CDR3 nucleotides are TGCGCCAGCAGCGGCCAGACAGGGTGGAACACTGAAGCTTTCTTT. The full variable domain, with the rest looked up from reference TRBV5-1 and TRBJ1-1, is KAGVTQTPRYLIKTRGQQVTLSCSPISGHRSVSWYQQTPGQGLQFLFEYFSETQRNKGNFPGRFSGRQFSNSRSEMNVSTLELGDSALYLCASSGQTGWNTEAFFGQGTRLTVV.

The chain combines TRBV6-5 with TRBJ1-5; D call uncertain. CDR1 MNHEY and CDR2 SVGAGI come from the germline V gene. There are 12 residues in the CDR3. Trimming cost V 7 bases and J 5 bases, with 9 bases left between them. CDR3 in amino acids: CASTNGDQPQHF. In DNA form, the CDR3 reads TGTGCCAGCACAAACGGAGATCAGCCCCAGCATTTT.

V gene TRBV11-2 combines with J gene TRBJ2-3; 9 bases fit TRBD1. The CDR3 has 17 residues. J gave up 3 bases and V 1 base, and 8 bases lay outside the gene matches. Germline V lookup: CDR1 SGHAT, CDR2 FQNNGV. CDR3 in amino acids: CASSLGGGTGRTDTQYF. CDR3 sequence (DNA): TGTGCCAGCAGCTTAGGGGGCGGGACAGGGAGGACAGATACGCAGTATTTT.

The chain employs TRBV7-9 and TRBJ2-7; D not resolved. The ends were cut back, 7 bases at V and 0 bases at J, with 28 bases in the middle. The CDR3 sequence is 19 residues long. Per the germline V gene, CDR1 is SEHNR and CDR2 is FQNEAQ (reference sequence). CDR3 bases: TGTGCCAGCACCCCCGAGAGCTCGAACCGCCCGCCGAGCTCCTACGAGCAGTACTTC. This gives the protein CASTPESSNRPPSSYEQYF. The whole variable domain, filled in from reference TRBV7-9 and TRBJ2-7, reads DTGVSQNPRHKITKRGQNVTFRCDPISEHNRLYWYRQTLGQGPEFLTYFQNEAQLEKSRLLSDRFSAERPKGSFSTLEIQRTEQGDSAMYLCASTPESSNRPPSSYEQYFGPGTRLTVT.

The V call is TRBV18, the J call TRBJ1-2, with D hard to call. Looked up from germline, CDR1 is KGHSH and CDR2 is LQKENI. The V end lost 3 bases, the J end lost 3 bases, and 14 bases lay between the germline ends. CDR3 length: 15 amino acids. Here the CDR3 DNA reads TGTGCCAGCTCACCCAAGGACTTGGGAGACTATGGCTACACCTTC. Its translation is CASSPKDLGDYGYTF.

The CDR3 sequence: CASITPGQGGYEQYF. CDR3 nucleotides: TGTGCCAGCATCACACCCGGCCAGGGGGGCTACGAGCAGTACTTC. This chain links TRBV28 with TRBJ2-7; TRBD1 might be the D (7 bases). The CDR3 covers 15 residues. Looked up from germline, CDR1 is MDHEN and CDR2 is SYDVKM. V was cut by 7 bases and J by 3 bases, with 19 bases left in between.

This clone appeared a single time. This chain uses TRBV5-6 with TRBJ2-3; TRBD2 matches at 8 bases. This CDR3 is 16 amino acids long. Germline V gene lookup returns CDR1 SGHDT and CDR2 YYEEEE. The V gene end was trimmed by 2 bases and the J gene end by 1 base; junction bases not matched to a gene: 6. In DNA, the CDR3 is TGTGCCAGCAGCTTCCGGACTAGCAGACGCACAGATACGCAGTATTTT. It is translated as CASSFRTSRRTDTQYF.

This rearrangement joins TRBV7-9 to TRBJ1-2; TRBD1 matches at 9 bases. In germline, CDR1 is SEHNR, CDR2 FQNEAQ (reference sequence). J gave up 7 bases and V 4 bases, and 7 bases lay outside the gene matches. This CDR3 has 14 amino acids. CDR3 nucleotides: TGTGCCAGCAGCTCAGGAGGGACAGGGTTTGGCTACACCTTC. Its translation: CASSSGGTGFGYTF.

The chain is built from TRBV2 and TRBJ2-3; a possible D gene is TRBD1 (5 bases). Trimming shortened V by 6 bases and J by 1 base, and 14 bases separated the two germline ends. The CDR3 totals 15 residues. Looked up from germline, CDR1 is SNHLY and CDR2 is FYNNEI. Here the CDR3 reads CASSTTRGRTDTQYF. DNA for the CDR3: TGTGCCAGCAGCACGACAAGGGGTCGCACAGATACGCAGTATTTT.

This chain uses TRBV29-1 with TRBJ2-5; TRBD1 might be the D (6 bases). CDR3 size: 12 residues. Per the germline V gene, CDR1 is SQVTM and CDR2 is ANQGSEA. The V gene lost 6 bases and the J gene lost 2 bases, with 10 bases spanning the gap. The CDR3 is CSVGGQQETQYF. For the CDR3, the DNA is TGCAGCGTGGGTGGACAGCAAGAGACCCAGTACTTC.

The chain carries TRBV4-3 and TRBJ2-2; D unresolved. Germline V CDR1 and CDR2: LGHNA, YSLEER. CDR3 length: 17 residues. Between the trimmed V and J ends, which lost 0 bases and 4 bases, there was a span of 15 bases. Here the CDR3 DNA reads TGCGCCAGCAGCCAAGATCGAAGCAGAGCCCTCACCGGGGAGCTGTTTTTT. Its translation: CASSQDRSRALTGELFF.

The J gene is TRBJ2-5, the V gene TRBV4-1, with 7 bases matching TRBD1. Germline CDR1 MGHRA, CDR2 YSYEKL. The V segment lost 1 base and the J segment 5 bases; nucleotides outside the gene matches: 10. This CDR3 has 16 amino acids. The CDR3 nucleotides are TGCGCCAGCAGCCAAGCGGCAGGGGGATTTGGGGAGACCCAGTACTTC. It specifies CASSQAAGGFGETQYF.

The chain is built from TRBV4-2 and TRBJ2-6; D unclear. V was shortened by 0 bases and J by 0 bases, with 12 bases between the two germline ends. The CDR3 has 18 residues. The germline CDR1 and CDR2 sequences are LGHNA and YNFKEQ. CDR3: CASSQDAAGISGANVLTF. The DNA of the CDR3 is TGTGCCAGCAGCCAAGATGCGGCAGGAATCTCTGGGGCCAACGTCCTGACTTTC.

V usage is TRBV4-1 and J usage is TRBJ2-7; D is undetermined. The V end was cut by 1 base, the J end by 0 bases, with 7 bases between. CDR3 length: 14 residues. From germline, CDR1 is MGHRA and CDR2 YSYEKL. The CDR3 protein is CASSQVPHSYEQYF. As DNA, the CDR3 is TGCGCCAGCAGCCAAGTTCCACACTCCTACGAGCAGTACTTC.

The chain couples TRBV14 to TRBJ2-7; the D gene is possibly TRBD1 (6 bases). Per the germline V gene, CDR1 is SGHDN and CDR2 is FVKESK. The CDR3 is 14 residues long. Trimming removed 1 base from V and 5 bases from J, with 12 bases in between. The chain's CDR3 is CASSQATGSHEQYF. The CDR3 nucleotides are TGTGCCAGCAGCCAAGCCACAGGGTCCCACGAGCAGTACTTC.

This clone occurred a few times. The chain uses TRBV27 and TRBJ2-1; 15 positions match TRBD2. Trimming at V came to 7 bases and at J to 8 bases, leaving 3 bases not matched to a gene. The CDR3 length is 14 residues. Germline V gene data show CDR1 as MNHEY and CDR2 as SMNVEV (reference sequence). This chain's CDR3 is CASTRTSGRDEQFF. The CDR3 DNA reads TGTGCCAGCACGAGGACTAGCGGGAGGGATGAGCAGTTCTTC.

The chain links TRBV27 to TRBJ2-7, with a weak D call TRBD1 (5 bases). The CDR3 has 16 amino acids. Trimming stripped 3 bases from V and 0 bases from J, with 15 bases between. Germline assignment: CDR1 MNHEY and CDR2 SMNVEV (reference sequence). The CDR3 nucleotides are TGTGCCAGCAGTTTCTCTGGACACAAACTCTCCTACGAGCAGTACTTC. Translated: CASSFSGHKLSYEQYF.

The rearrangement joins TRBV6-5 to TRBJ1-2, with TRBD1 matching 10 bases. The CDR3 is made up of 15 amino acids. The V segment lost 6 bases and the J segment 7 bases; nucleotides outside the gene matches: 11. The germline V gene encodes CDR1 MNHEY and CDR2 SVGAGI. The CDR3 here is CASRPSTGGFGGYTF. As DNA, the CDR3 is TGTGCCAGCAGACCTTCGACAGGGGGCTTCGGTGGCTACACCTTC.

This chain connects TRBV19 to TRBJ2-5; weak D call: TRBD2 (5 bases). V shed 7 bases and J shed 4 bases, with 22 bases lying between them. This CDR3 is 16 amino acids long. Germline CDR1 reads LNHDA; CDR2 reads SQIVND (reference sequence). Here the CDR3 reads CASMGMGSRGSETQYF. DNA for the CDR3: TGTGCCAGTATGGGTATGGGTAGCCGGGGATCAGAGACCCAGTACTTC.

This rearrangement joins TRBV18 to TRBJ2-3; 9 nucleotides line up with TRBD2. The CDR3 extends over 15 amino acids. The V and J ends lost 0 bases and 5 bases, in that order; junction bases with no gene match: 3. CDR1 is KGHSH, CDR2 LQKENI, per germline. In DNA form, the CDR3 reads TGTGCCAGCTCACCACCGCTAGCGGGGCAAGATACGCAGTATTTT. Translating gives CASSPPLAGQDTQYF.

The chain has TRBV27 and TRBJ2-1, with 8 bases aligning to TRBD2. The CDR3 covers 14 residues. Per germline, CDR1 MNHEY and CDR2 SMNVEV (reference sequence). The V and J ends lost 7 bases and 0 bases, in that order; junction bases with no gene match: 2. The CDR3 DNA follows: TGTGCCAGCATAGCGGGACGCTCCTACAATGAGCAGTTCTTC. Translation: CASIAGRSYNEQFF.

This clone occurred a few times. Other DNA sequences in the same sample also yield this CDR3. The V gene is TRBV28, the J gene TRBJ2-1; 8 positions match TRBD2. V lost 3 bases, J lost 2 bases, and 0 bases stayed unmatched. Germline V gene lookup returns CDR1 MDHEN and CDR2 SYDVKM. The CDR3 runs to 14 residues. In DNA, the CDR3 is TGTGCCAGCAGTTTTAGCGGGACCTACAATGAGCAGTTCTTC. It encodes CASSFSGTYNEQFF.

This chain connects TRBV6-5 to TRBJ2-7, with a tentative D call TRBD2 (6 bases). CDR3 size: 14 residues. Looked up from germline, CDR1 is MNHEY and CDR2 is SVGAGI. V was shortened by 6 bases and J by 4 bases, with 16 bases between the two germline ends. For the CDR3, the DNA is TGTGCCAGCAGCTACGGAGTTGGAGGGTACGAGCAGTACTTC. It yields the protein CASSYGVGGYEQYF.

This clone occurred once. CDR3 nucleotide sequence: TGTGCCAGCAGCCTCACAGGGAGGGTCAATCAGCCCCAGCATTTT. It encodes CASSLTGRVNQPQHF. The rearrangement links TRBV5-8 to TRBJ1-5; a weak D match, TRBD1 (6 bases). Trimming pared 4 bases from V and 3 bases from J, leaving 14 bases between. CDR3 length equals 15 residues. Germline CDR1 reads SGHTS; CDR2 reads YDEGEE.

The J gene is TRBJ2-7, the V gene TRBV6-1; 7 bases match TRBD1. Germline V gene data show CDR1 as MNHNS and CDR2 as SASEGT. J lost 3 bases, V lost 7 bases, and 3 bases had no gene match. The length of the CDR3 is 12 residues. The CDR3 DNA reads TGTGCCAGCACCGACAGGGTCTACGAGCAGTACTTC. Encoded protein: CASTDRVYEQYF.